This TCR beta chain emerged from a study of shared clonotypes between healthy human individuals. CD8 cells regarded as naive lacked CD45RO, were positively chosen for CCR7, and omitted terminally differentiated effector memory CD45RA+ cells. Here immunoSEQ multiplex PCR was the method, and the copy in TCRdb shows in-frame clones only, minus some. The table shows around 1.9 million clones, with 93% occurring only once. A note on this clone: Antigen unknown.

V was shortened by 5 bases and J by 5 bases, with 12 bases between the two germline ends. The germline CDR1 and CDR2 sequences are SEHNR and FQNEAQ (reference sequence). The CDR3 contains 13 residues. Study findings and constraints: Naive subsets generally had larger estimated richness than memory subsets. What rarefaction showed was incomplete sorted-subset sequencing despite large depth. It was expected that sequencing depth would affect clonotype sharing among donors.

This sequence was found in a man between 18 and 35 years old in good health. Some clones in this sample may be carry-over from other donors' samples. This chain links TRBV7-9 with TRBJ1-1, with D possibly being TRBD1 (6 bases). The sequencing sample was made of naive CD8+ T cells from PBMCs. The CDR3 coding sequence is TGTGCCAGCAGCCCCCGCCAGGGGACTGAAGCTTTCTTT. Translating gives CASSPRQGTEAFF.